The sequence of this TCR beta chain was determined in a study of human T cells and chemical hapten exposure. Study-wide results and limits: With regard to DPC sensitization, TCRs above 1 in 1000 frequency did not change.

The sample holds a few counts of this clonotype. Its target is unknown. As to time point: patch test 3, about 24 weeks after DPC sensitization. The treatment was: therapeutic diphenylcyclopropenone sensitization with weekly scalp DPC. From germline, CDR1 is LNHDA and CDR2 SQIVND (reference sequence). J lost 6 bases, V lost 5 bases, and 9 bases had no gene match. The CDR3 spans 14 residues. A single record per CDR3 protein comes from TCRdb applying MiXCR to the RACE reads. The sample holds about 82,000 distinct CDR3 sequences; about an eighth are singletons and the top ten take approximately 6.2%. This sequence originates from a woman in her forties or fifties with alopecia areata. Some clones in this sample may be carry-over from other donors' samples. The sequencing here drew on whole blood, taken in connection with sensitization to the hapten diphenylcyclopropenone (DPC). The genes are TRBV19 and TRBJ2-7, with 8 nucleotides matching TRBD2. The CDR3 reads CASSAGAGAAEQYF. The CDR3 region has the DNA TGTGCCAGTAGTGCGGGAGCGGGAGCAGCCGAGCAGTACTTC.